This T cell receptor (beta chain) originates from a study of cytotoxic CD8 clonotypes in ibrutinib-treated CLL. Study outcomes and limitations: Public clonotypes proved infrequent, and on treatment they shrank or remained steady.

The method was immunoSEQ multiplex PCR; TCRdb's version includes in-frame clones alone and lacks a portion of them. The sample consists of approximately 170,000 clones, about 88% of them appearing once. The CDR3 covers 15 residues. CDR1 MGHRA and CDR2 YSYEKL come from the germline V gene. The V end lost 1 base, the J end lost 1 base, and 9 bases lay between the germline ends. Comment on this clone: Antigen specificity is unknown.

The sample was PBMCs, taken at disease progression, from a patient treated with ibrutinib. The sequence came from a human donor with chronic lymphocytic leukemia. The J gene is TRBJ2-3, the V gene TRBV4-1; unclear D gene. CDR3 sequence (DNA): TGCGCCAGCAGCCAAGTCACGTGGGGCACAGATACGCAGTATTTT. Amino acid sequence: CASSQVTWGTDTQYF.